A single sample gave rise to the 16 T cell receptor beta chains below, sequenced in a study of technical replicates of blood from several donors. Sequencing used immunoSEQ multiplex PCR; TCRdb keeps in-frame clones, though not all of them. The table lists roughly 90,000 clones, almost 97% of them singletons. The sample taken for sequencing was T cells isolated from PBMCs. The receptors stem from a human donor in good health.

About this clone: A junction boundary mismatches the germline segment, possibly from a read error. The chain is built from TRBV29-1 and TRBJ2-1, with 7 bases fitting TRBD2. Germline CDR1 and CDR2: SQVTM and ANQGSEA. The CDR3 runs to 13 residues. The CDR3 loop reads CSVVTSSHNEQFF. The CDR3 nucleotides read TGCAGCGTTGTGACTAGCTCCCACAATGAGCAGTTCTTC.

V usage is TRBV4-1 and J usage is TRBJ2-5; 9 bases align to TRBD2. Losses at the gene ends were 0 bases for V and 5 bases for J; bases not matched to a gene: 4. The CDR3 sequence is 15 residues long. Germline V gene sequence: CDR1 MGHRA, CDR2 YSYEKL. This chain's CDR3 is CASSQDPSGDETQYF. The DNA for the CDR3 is TGCGCCAGCAGCCAAGATCCTAGCGGGGATGAGACCCAGTACTTC.

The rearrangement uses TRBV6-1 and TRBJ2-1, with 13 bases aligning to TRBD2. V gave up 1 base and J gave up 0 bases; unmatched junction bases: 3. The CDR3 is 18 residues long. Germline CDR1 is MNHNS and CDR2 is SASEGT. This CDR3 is CASSEVLAGGTSYNEQFF. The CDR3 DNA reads TGTGCCAGCAGTGAAGTACTAGCGGGAGGGACCTCCTACAATGAGCAGTTCTTC.

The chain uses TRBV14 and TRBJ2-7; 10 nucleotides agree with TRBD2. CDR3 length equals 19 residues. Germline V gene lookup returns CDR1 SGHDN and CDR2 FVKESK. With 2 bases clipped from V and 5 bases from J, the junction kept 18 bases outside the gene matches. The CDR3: CASSQPTAGGPLFGNEQYF. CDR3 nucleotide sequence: TGTGCCAGCAGCCAACCGACAGCGGGAGGGCCTTTGTTCGGTAACGAGCAGTACTTC.

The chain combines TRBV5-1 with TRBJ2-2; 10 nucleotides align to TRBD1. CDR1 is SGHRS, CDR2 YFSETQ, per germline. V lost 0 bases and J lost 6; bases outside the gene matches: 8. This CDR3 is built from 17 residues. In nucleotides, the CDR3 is TGCGCCAGCAGCTTGGCTCCGGGACAGGGGTTAGCCGGGGAGCTGTTTTTT. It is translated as CASSLAPGQGLAGELFF.

CDR3 amino acids: CASSLGTREAYEQYF. The DNA for the CDR3 is TGTGCCAGCAGCTTAGGCACGCGAGAGGCCTACGAGCAGTACTTC. The chain has TRBV7-9 and TRBJ2-7; D remains unclear. V shed 1 base and J shed 2 bases, with 12 bases lying between them. The CDR3 covers 15 residues. Germline V gives CDR1 SEHNR, CDR2 FQNEAQ (reference sequence).

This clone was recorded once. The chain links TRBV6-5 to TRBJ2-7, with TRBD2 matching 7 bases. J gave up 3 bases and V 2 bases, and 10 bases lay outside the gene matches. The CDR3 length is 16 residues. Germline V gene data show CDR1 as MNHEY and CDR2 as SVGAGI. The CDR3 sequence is CASSYLPTGGHYEQYF. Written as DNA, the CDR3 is TGTGCCAGCAGTTACCTTCCAACGGGAGGACACTACGAGCAGTACTTC.

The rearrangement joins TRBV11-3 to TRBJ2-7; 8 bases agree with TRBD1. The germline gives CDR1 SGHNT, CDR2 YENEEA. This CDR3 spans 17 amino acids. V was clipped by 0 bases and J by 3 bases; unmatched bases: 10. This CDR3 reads CASSLDRGRDRSYEQYF. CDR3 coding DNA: TGTGCCAGCAGCTTAGATCGGGGCCGGGACAGGAGCTACGAGCAGTACTTC. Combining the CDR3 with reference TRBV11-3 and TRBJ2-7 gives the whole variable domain EAGVVQSPRYKIIEKKQPVAFWCNPISGHNTLYWYLQNLGQGPELLIRYENEEAVDDSQLPKDRFSAERLKGVDSTLKIQPAELGDSAVYLCASSLDRGRDRSYEQYFGPGTRLTVT.

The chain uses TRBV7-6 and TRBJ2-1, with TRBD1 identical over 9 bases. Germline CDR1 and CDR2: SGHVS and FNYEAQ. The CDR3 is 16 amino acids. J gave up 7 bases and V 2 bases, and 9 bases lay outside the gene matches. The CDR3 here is CASSLWGTGPGNEQFF. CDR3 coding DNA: TGTGCCAGCAGCTTATGGGGGACAGGGCCAGGAAATGAGCAGTTCTTC.

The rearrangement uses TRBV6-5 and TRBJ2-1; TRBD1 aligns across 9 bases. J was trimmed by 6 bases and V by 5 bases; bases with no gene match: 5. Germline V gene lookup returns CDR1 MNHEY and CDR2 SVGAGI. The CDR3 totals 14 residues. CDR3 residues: CASSMDRGFNEQFF. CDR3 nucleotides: TGTGCCAGCAGTATGGACAGGGGATTCAATGAGCAGTTCTTC.

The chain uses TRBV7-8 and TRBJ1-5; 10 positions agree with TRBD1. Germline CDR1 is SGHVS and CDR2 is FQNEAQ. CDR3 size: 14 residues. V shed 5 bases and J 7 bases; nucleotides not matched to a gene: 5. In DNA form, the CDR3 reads TGTGCCAGCAGCCTAGGGACAGGGGTACAGCCCCAGCATTTT. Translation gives CASSLGTGVQPQHF.

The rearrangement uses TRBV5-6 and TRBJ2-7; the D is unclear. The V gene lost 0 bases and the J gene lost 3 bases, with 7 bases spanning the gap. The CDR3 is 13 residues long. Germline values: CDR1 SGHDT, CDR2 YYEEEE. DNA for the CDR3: TGTGCCAGCAGCTTGGGGAGATTCTACGAGCAGTACTTC. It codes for CASSLGRFYEQYF.

CDR3 nucleotide sequence: TGTGCCAGCAGCCCACAGGCTAACTATGGCTACACCTTC. Translation gives CASSPQANYGYTF. V gene TRBV7-9 combines with J gene TRBJ1-2; D may be TRBD1 (5 bases). CDR3 length equals 13 residues. V lost 5 bases and J 0 bases, leaving 7 bases between the germline ends. Germline assignment: CDR1 SEHNR and CDR2 FQNEAQ (reference sequence).

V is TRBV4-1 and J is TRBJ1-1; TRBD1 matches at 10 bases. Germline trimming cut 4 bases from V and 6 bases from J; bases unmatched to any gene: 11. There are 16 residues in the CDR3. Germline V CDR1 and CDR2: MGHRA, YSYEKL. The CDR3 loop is CASSPGQGGRWSEAFF. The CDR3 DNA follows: TGCGCCAGCAGCCCCGGACAGGGGGGAAGGTGGTCTGAAGCTTTCTTT.

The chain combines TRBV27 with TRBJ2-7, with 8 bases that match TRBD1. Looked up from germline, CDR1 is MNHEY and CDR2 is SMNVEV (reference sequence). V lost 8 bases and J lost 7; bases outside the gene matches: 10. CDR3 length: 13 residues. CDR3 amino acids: CASGGTGAWEQYF. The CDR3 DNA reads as TGTGCCAGCGGTGGGACAGGAGCGTGGGAGCAGTACTTC.

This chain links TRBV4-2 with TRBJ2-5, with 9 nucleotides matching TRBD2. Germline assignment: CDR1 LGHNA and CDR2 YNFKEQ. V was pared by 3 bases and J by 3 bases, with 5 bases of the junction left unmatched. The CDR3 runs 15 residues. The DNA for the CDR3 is TGTGCCAGCAGCCAGCCGGGACTAGCAGAAGAGACCCAGTACTTC. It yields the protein CASSQPGLAEETQYF.